A single sample is the source of the 25 T cell receptor beta chains below, sequenced in a study of T cells after yellow fever vaccination. Each CDR3 protein is one row after TCRdb ran MiXCR on the 5' RACE reads. Of more than 300,000 distinct CDR3 sequences in the sample, approximately 12% were seen once. Sequenced material: CD4+ T cells sorted from PBMCs, taken 45 days after the yellow fever booster vaccination. Receptor source: a man aged 18 to 30 who received the YFV17D yellow fever vaccine.

This clonotype was counted ten times or more. The rearrangement links TRBV12-3 or TRBV12-4 to TRBJ1-6; D gene unclear. The CDR3 extends over 13 amino acids. Deletions cut 6 bases from V and 8 bases from J, with 11 bases between. CDR3 loop: CASSPQRDSPLHF. The CDR3 nucleotides read TGTGCCAGCAGCCCCCAAAGGGATTCACCCCTCCACTTT.

This clonotype has only a few counts. This chain connects TRBV4-3 to TRBJ1-1, with D possibly being TRBD1 (5 bases). The ends were cut back, 1 base at V and 3 bases at J, with 12 bases in the middle. Germline CDR1 reads LGHNA; CDR2 reads YSLEER. There are 15 residues in the CDR3. DNA of the CDR3: TGCGCCAGCAGCCAAGGATCCCAGGGATACACTGAAGCTTTCTTT. It specifies CASSQGSQGYTEAFF.

The chain couples TRBV6-4 to TRBJ2-3, with D possibly being TRBD1 (5 bases). Germline assignment: CDR1 MRHNA and CDR2 SNTAGT. Trimming cost V 4 bases and J 3 bases, with 11 bases left between them. The CDR3 runs to 14 residues. The chain's CDR3 is CASSAQGRTDTQYF. In DNA, the CDR3 is TGTGCCAGCAGTGCTCAGGGTCGGACAGATACGCAGTATTTT.

The genes are TRBV5-8 and TRBJ1-4, with TRBD1 matching over 9 bases. Trimming cost V 1 base and J 8 bases; bases outside gene matches: 6. Germline assignment: CDR1 SGHTS and CDR2 YDEGEE. CDR3 length: 15 amino acids. The chain's CDR3 is CASSLPGQGGEKLFF. The CDR3, as DNA: TGTGCCAGCAGCTTGCCGGGACAGGGAGGAGAAAAACTGTTTTTT.

This clonotype was found a few times. CDR3 residues: CASSYGLGTGAGIQYF. The CDR3, as DNA: TGTGCCAGCAGTTACGGTCTAGGGACGGGGGCTGGCATTCAGTACTTC. The V gene is TRBV6-5, the J gene TRBJ2-4; D tentatively reads TRBD1 or TRBD2 (6 bases each). V was trimmed by 2 bases and J by 9 bases, leaving 20 bases between them. Looked up from germline, CDR1 is MNHEY and CDR2 is SVGAGI. The CDR3 spans 16 residues.

This clonotype has just a few counts. The chain combines TRBV20-1 with TRBJ1-4; D unclear. Germline loops: CDR1 DFQATT, CDR2 SNEGSKA (reference sequence). This CDR3 is 15 amino acids long. V was shortened by 3 bases and J by 2 bases, with 13 bases between the two germline ends. The CDR3 loop reads CSASNPRATNEKLFF. CDR3 in DNA: TGCAGTGCTAGCAACCCTCGGGCGACTAATGAAAAACTGTTTTTT.

This clonotype was recorded only once. With a much larger clone just one base away, this may be a read error. The genes are TRBV29-1 and TRBJ1-1, with a possible D match to TRBD1 (6 bases). This CDR3 has 13 residues. Per germline, CDR1 SQVTM and CDR2 ANQGSEA. The CDR3 loop reads CSAQHRADTVAFF. The CDR3 DNA reads as TGCAGCGCCCAACACAGGGCGGACACTGTAGCTTTCTTT.

This chain uses TRBV5-4 with TRBJ1-4, with TRBD1 identical over 12 bases. Germline loops: CDR1 SGHNT, CDR2 YYREEE (reference sequence). The CDR3 covers 16 residues. V dropped 4 bases and J dropped 4; count of bases not matched to a gene: 5. CDR3 DNA: TGTGCCAGCAGCCTGGGACAGGGGGCGAATAATGAAAAACTGTTTTTT. Translated: CASSLGQGANNEKLFF.

This chain connects TRBV2 to TRBJ2-7, with D perhaps TRBD1 (6 bases). V was pared by 3 bases and J by 1 base, with 13 bases between. This CDR3 has 15 amino acids. Germline CDR1 and CDR2: SNHLY and FYNNEI. The CDR3 bases are TGTGCCAGCAGTGACCCGGGCGACAGGTCCTACGAGCAGTACGTC. It codes for CASSDPGDRSYEQYV.

This clonotype has just a few counts. The rearrangement joins TRBV7-2 to TRBJ1-5, with D possibly matching TRBD1 (5 bases). Looked up from germline, CDR1 is SGHTA and CDR2 is FQGNSA. V was pared by 5 bases and J by 6 bases, with 11 bases between. CDR3 length: 13 residues. This CDR3 reads CASSQRRGQPQHF. The DNA for the CDR3 is TGTGCCAGCAGCCAGAGGAGGGGTCAGCCCCAGCATTTT. Based on the CDR3 plus reference TRBV7-2 and TRBJ1-5, the full variable domain is GAGVSQSPSNKVTEKGKDVELRCDPISGHTALYWYRQSLGQGLEFLIYFQGNSAPDKSGLPSDRFSAERTGGSVSTLTIQRTQQEDSAVYLCASSQRRGQPQHFGDGTRLSIL.

The chain couples TRBV11-3 to TRBJ2-1; no clear D gene. This CDR3 contains 12 residues. Germline values: CDR1 SGHNT, CDR2 YENEEA. V was cut by 1 base and J by 9 bases, with 7 bases left in between. This chain's CDR3 is CASSLGPGEQFF. CDR3 nucleotide sequence: TGTGCCAGCAGCTTAGGCCCCGGTGAGCAGTTCTTC.

The V call is TRBV5-1, the J call TRBJ1-1, with D maybe TRBD1 (5 bases). CDR3 length: 14 residues. V was shortened by 4 bases and J by 1 base, with 11 bases between the two germline ends. The germline V gene encodes CDR1 SGHRS and CDR2 YFSETQ. CDR3 coding DNA: TGCGCCAGCAGCGGGGGATCGGGGAACACTGAAGCTTTCTTT. Its translation: CASSGGSGNTEAFF.

V gene TRBV28 combines with J gene TRBJ2-5, with D perhaps TRBD2 (5 bases). The germline CDR1 and CDR2 sequences are MDHEN and SYDVKM. CDR3 size: 15 residues. The germline V and J ends were trimmed by 6 bases and 7 bases, with 21 bases remaining between them. The CDR3 DNA follows: TGTGCCAGCAGCCCACAAACTGGATCCCGGGGGACCCAGTACTTC. Its translation: CASSPQTGSRGTQYF.

This clonotype was seen only a few times. The V gene is TRBV18, the J gene TRBJ2-7; 9 nucleotides match TRBD2. The CDR3 runs 15 residues. Germline CDR1 is KGHSH and CDR2 is LQKENI. V lost 3 bases, J lost 6 bases, and 9 bases stayed unmatched. The CDR3 reads CASSPGAGGLAEQYV. Written as DNA, the CDR3 is TGTGCCAGCTCACCGGGAGCGGGGGGTTTAGCCGAGCAGTACGTC.

This clonotype came up a few times. The genes are TRBV7-8 and TRBJ2-2, with D unclear. V lost 3 bases and J 0 bases, leaving 8 bases between the germline ends. Germline V lookup: CDR1 SGHVS, CDR2 FQNEAQ. This CDR3 has 15 amino acids. Written as DNA, the CDR3 is TGTGCCAGCAGCTTTACAAACGCGAACACCGGGGAGCTGTTTTTT. It codes for CASSFTNANTGELFF. Together with reference TRBV7-8 and TRBJ2-2, the CDR3 gives the full variable domain: GAGVSQSPRYKVAKRGQDVALRCDPISGHVSLFWYQQALGQGPEFLTYFQNEAQLDKSGLPSDRFFAERPEGSVSTLKIQRTQQEDSAVYLCASSFTNANTGELFFGEGSRLTVL.

This clonotype was counted many times. The V gene is TRBV9, the J gene TRBJ1-2; D gene unclear. Germline V gene sequence: CDR1 SGDLS, CDR2 YYNGEE. The CDR3 totals 13 residues. Trimming removed 4 bases from V and 9 bases from J, with 16 bases in between. This chain's CDR3 is CASSTATGSSYTF. DNA for the CDR3: TGTGCCAGCAGCACAGCCACCGGGTCGAGCTACACCTTC. Full variable domain (outside the CDR3, taken from reference TRBV9 and TRBJ1-2): DSGVTQTPKHLITATGQRVTLRCSPRSGDLSVYWYQQSLDQGLQFLIQYYNGEERAKGNILERFSAQQFPDLHSELNLSSLELGDSALYFCASSTATGSSYTFGSGTRLTVV.

This clonotype has a handful of counts. The chain carries TRBV10-2 and TRBJ2-5; the D gene is possibly TRBD2 (5 bases). The germline gives CDR1 WSHSY, CDR2 SAAADI. V lost 8 bases and J lost 4, with 11 bases in between. CDR3 size: 12 residues. DNA for the CDR3: TGCGCCAGCGGACTCCGAGGAGAGACCCAGTACTTC. Translated, it gives CASGLRGETQYF.

As for this clonotype: It is unclear where the CDR3 begins or ends on the DNA, so no DNA is shown, and the CDR3 is as TCRdb lists it. The J gene is TRBJ2-4, the V gene TRBV30; TRBD1, the table's D call, was not compared with the DNA. CDR1 is GTSNPN and CDR2 is SVGIG in the germline V gene (reference sequence). Termini included, the CDR3 measures 13 amino acids. The CDR3 is CAFGQGAKNIKYF.

This chain links TRBV5-1 with TRBJ2-3; D may be TRBD1 (5 bases). CDR1 is SGHRS and CDR2 is YFSETQ in the germline V gene. The germline V and J ends were trimmed by 4 bases and 6 bases, with 12 bases remaining between them. This CDR3 has 13 residues. The CDR3 DNA reads TGCGCCAGCAGCCCAGGGTCCTCGGATACGCAGTATTTT. It encodes CASSPGSSDTQYF.

The chain recombines TRBV18 with TRBJ1-2; D not certain. The CDR3 is 14 residues long. The germline V and J ends were trimmed by 1 base and 0 bases, with 6 bases remaining between them. CDR1 is KGHSH, CDR2 LQKENI, per germline. CDR3 in amino acids: CASSPQSTNYGYTF. CDR3 sequence (DNA): TGTGCCAGCTCACCACAGTCCACTAACTATGGCTACACCTTC.

This clonotype was observed many times. The genes are TRBV5-1 and TRBJ2-2; no firm D call. This CDR3 contains 16 residues. Germline CDR1 and CDR2: SGHRS and YFSETQ. V was pared by 1 base and J by 2 bases, with 12 bases between. The CDR3 protein is CASSLILRTNTGELFF. The CDR3 coding sequence is TGCGCCAGCAGCTTGATTTTAAGAACTAACACCGGGGAGCTGTTTTTT. The full variable domain, completed using reference TRBV5-1 and TRBJ2-2, is KAGVTQTPRYLIKTRGQQVTLSCSPISGHRSVSWYQQTPGQGLQFLFEYFSETQRNKGNFPGRFSGRQFSNSRSEMNVSTLELGDSALYLCASSLILRTNTGELFFGEGSRLTVL.

The V call is TRBV5-1, the J call TRBJ2-1; TRBD2 matches at 8 bases. Trimming cost V 0 bases and J 5 bases; bases outside gene matches: 7. The CDR3 has 16 amino acids. Germline CDR1 reads SGHRS; CDR2 reads YFSETQ. Here the CDR3 reads CASSLVPAGANNEQFF. The CDR3 DNA is TGCGCCAGCAGCTTGGTCCCAGCGGGGGCCAACAATGAGCAGTTCTTC. The full variable domain, with the rest looked up from reference TRBV5-1 and TRBJ2-1, is KAGVTQTPRYLIKTRGQQVTLSCSPISGHRSVSWYQQTPGQGLQFLFEYFSETQRNKGNFPGRFSGRQFSNSRSEMNVSTLELGDSALYLCASSLVPAGANNEQFFGPGTRLTVL.

The chain joins TRBV5-1 to TRBJ1-1; 7 nucleotides line up with TRBD1. Losses at the gene ends were 0 bases for V and 3 bases for J; bases not matched to a gene: 2. The CDR3 is 14 residues long. Looked up from germline, CDR1 is SGHRS and CDR2 is YFSETQ. The CDR3 DNA follows: TGCGCCAGCAGCTTGGGGACAGGAGACACTGAAGCTTTCTTT. Its protein product is CASSLGTGDTEAFF.

This clonotype was counted a few times. This rearrangement joins TRBV10-2 to TRBJ1-1; 10 bases are a match to TRBD1. This CDR3 has 14 amino acids. The germline CDR1 and CDR2 sequences are WSHSY and SAAADI. V was clipped by 2 bases and J by 4 bases; unmatched bases: 1. The CDR3 is CASSERTGGTEAFF. DNA for the CDR3: TGCGCCAGCAGTGAGCGGACAGGGGGCACTGAAGCTTTCTTT.

This clonotype was seen only a few times. This rearrangement joins TRBV18 to TRBJ1-1; 7 positions agree with TRBD1. Trimming took 2 bases from V and 1 from J; bases not matched to a gene: 7. The length of the CDR3 is 16 residues. Germline CDR1 KGHSH, CDR2 LQKENI. The CDR3 sequence: CASSPNSQGGNTEAFF. The DNA of the CDR3 is TGTGCCAGCTCACCAAATTCCCAGGGGGGGAACACTGAAGCTTTCTTT.